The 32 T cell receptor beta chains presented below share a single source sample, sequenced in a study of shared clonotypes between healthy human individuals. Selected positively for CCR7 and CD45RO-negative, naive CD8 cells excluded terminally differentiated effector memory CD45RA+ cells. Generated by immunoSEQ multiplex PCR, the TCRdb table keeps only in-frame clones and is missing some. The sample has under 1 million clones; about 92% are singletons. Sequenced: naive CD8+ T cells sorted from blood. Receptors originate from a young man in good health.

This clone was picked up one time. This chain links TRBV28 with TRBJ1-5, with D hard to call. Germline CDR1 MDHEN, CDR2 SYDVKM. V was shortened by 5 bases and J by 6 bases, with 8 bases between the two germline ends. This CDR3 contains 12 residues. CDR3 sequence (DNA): TGTGCCAGCAGTCATATCCTTCAGCCCCAGCATTTT. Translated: CASSHILQPQHF.

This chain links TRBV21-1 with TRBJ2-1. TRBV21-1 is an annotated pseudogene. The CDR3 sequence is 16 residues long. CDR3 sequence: CASSKDHPNSYNEQFF. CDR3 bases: TGTGCCAGCAGCAAAGACCATCCGAACTCCTACAATGAGCAGTTCTTC.

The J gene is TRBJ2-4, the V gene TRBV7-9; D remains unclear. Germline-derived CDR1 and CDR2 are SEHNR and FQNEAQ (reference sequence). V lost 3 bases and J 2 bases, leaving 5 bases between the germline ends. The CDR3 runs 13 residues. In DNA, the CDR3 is TGTGCCAGCAGCTTCGCTACCAAAAACATTCAGTACTTC. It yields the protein CASSFATKNIQYF.

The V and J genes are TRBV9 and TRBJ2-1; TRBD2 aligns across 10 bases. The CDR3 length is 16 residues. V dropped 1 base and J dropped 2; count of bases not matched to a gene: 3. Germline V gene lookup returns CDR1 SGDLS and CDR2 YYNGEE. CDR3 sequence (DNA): TGTGCCAGCAGCGTACTAGCGGGAGAAGCCTACAATGAGCAGTTCTTC. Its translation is CASSVLAGEAYNEQFF.

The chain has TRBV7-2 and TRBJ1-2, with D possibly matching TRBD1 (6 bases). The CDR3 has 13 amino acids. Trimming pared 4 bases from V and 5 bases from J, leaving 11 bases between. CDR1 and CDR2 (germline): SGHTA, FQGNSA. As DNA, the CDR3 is TGTGCCAGCAGCTCGACAGGCGCTTATGGCTACACCTTC. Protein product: CASSSTGAYGYTF.

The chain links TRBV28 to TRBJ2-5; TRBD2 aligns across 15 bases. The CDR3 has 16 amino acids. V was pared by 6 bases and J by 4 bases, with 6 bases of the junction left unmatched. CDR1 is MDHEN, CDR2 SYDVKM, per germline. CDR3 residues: CASSLPGLAGGETQYF. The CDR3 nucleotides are TGTGCCAGCAGCCTGCCGGGACTAGCGGGAGGAGAGACCCAGTACTTC.

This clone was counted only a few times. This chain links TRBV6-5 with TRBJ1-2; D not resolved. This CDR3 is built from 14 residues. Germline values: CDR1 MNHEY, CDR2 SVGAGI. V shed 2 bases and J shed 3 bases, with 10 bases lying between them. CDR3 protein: CASSYRGWDYGYTF. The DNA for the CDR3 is TGTGCCAGCAGTTACCGGGGATGGGACTATGGCTACACCTTC.

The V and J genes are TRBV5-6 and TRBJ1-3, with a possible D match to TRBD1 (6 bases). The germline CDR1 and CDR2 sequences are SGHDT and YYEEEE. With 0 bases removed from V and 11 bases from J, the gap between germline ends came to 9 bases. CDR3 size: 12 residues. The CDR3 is CASSLVAGAIYF. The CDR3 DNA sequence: TGTGCCAGCAGCTTGGTCGCAGGGGCCATATATTTT.

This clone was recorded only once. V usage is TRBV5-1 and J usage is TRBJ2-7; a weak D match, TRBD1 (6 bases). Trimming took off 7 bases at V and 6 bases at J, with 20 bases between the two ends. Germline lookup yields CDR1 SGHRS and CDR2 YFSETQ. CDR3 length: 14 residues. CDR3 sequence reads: CASGSRQVSGEQYF. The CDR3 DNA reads TGCGCCAGCGGATCGCGACAGGTTTCGGGCGAGCAGTACTTC.

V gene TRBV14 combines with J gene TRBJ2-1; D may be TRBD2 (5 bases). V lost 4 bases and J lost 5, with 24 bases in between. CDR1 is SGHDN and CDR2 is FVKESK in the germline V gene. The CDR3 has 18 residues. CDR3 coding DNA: TGTGCCAGCAGCCCCACCTTTTATGATTGGAGAGCGGACAATGAGCAGTTCTTC. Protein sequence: CASSPTFYDWRADNEQFF.

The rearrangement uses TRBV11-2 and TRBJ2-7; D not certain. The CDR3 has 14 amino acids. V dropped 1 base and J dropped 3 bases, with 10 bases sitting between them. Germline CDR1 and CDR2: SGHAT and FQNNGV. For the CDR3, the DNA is TGTGCCAGCAGCTTAGGGACCGGCATCTACGAGCAGTACTTC. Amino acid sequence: CASSLGTGIYEQYF.

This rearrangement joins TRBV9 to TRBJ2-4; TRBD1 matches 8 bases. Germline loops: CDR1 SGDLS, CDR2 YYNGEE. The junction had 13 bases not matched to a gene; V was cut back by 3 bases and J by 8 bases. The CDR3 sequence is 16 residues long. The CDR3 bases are TGTGCCAGCAGCGCCTGGCAGGGGGCAGTAACGGACATTCAGTACTTC. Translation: CASSAWQGAVTDIQYF.

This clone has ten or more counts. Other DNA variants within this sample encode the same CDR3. CDR3 loop: CASSLVGSTEAFF. The CDR3 nucleotides are TGTGCCAGCAGCTTGGTGGGGAGCACTGAAGCTTTCTTT. The chain uses TRBV5-4 and TRBJ1-1; D is ambiguous. The length of the CDR3 is 13 residues. The germline gives CDR1 SGHNT, CDR2 YYREEE (reference sequence). V lost 0 bases and J lost 4, with 7 bases in between.

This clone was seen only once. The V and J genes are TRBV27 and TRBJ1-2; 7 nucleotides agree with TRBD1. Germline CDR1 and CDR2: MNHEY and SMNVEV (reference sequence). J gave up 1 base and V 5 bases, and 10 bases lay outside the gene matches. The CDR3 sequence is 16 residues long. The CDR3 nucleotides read TGTGCCAGCAGTCCCGGGACAGCCCTTTTTAACTATGGCTACACCTTC. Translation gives CASSPGTALFNYGYTF.

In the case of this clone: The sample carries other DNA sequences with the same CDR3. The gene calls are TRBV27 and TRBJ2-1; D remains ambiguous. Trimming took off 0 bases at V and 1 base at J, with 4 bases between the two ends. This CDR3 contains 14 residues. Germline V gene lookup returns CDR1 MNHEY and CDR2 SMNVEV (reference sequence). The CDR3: CASSLSRSYNEQFF. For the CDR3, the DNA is TGTGCCAGCAGTTTATCGAGGTCCTACAATGAGCAGTTCTTC.

The CDR3 DNA sequence: TGTGCCACCAGCAGGGTCTCTGCGGCAGGGTCTAATGAAAAACTGTTTTTT. Its protein product is CATSRVSAAGSNEKLFF. J is TRBJ1-4 and V is TRBV15, with a tentative D call TRBD1 (5 bases). Trimming took off 3 bases at V and 3 bases at J, with 17 bases between the two ends. This CDR3 is built from 17 residues. The germline V gene has CDR1 LNHNV and CDR2 YYDKDF (reference sequence).

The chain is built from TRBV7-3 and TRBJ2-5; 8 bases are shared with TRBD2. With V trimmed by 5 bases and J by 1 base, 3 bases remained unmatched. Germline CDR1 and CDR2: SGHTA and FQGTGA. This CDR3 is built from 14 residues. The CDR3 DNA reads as TGTGCCAGCAGCCTCGGGAGGGGCCAAGAGACCCAGTACTTC. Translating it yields CASSLGRGQETQYF.

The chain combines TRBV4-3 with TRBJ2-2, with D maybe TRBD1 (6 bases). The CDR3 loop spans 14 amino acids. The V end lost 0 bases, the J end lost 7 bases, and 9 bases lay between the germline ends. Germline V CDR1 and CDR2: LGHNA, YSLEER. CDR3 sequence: CASSQDPRGGELFF. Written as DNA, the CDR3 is TGCGCCAGCAGCCAAGATCCCAGGGGCGGGGAGCTGTTTTTT.

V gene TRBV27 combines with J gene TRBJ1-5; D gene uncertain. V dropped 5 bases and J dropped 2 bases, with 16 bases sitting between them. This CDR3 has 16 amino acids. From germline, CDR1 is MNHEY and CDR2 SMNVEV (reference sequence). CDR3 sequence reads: CASSPGSYPRNQPQHF. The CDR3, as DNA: TGTGCCAGCAGTCCGGGCTCCTACCCACGCAATCAGCCCCAGCATTTT.

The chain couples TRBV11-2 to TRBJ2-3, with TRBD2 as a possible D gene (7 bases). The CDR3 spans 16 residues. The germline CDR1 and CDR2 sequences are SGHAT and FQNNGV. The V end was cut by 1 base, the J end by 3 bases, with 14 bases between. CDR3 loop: CASSLVGGLLTDTQYF. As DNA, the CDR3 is TGTGCCAGCAGCTTAGTGGGGGGGCTTCTGACAGATACGCAGTATTTT.

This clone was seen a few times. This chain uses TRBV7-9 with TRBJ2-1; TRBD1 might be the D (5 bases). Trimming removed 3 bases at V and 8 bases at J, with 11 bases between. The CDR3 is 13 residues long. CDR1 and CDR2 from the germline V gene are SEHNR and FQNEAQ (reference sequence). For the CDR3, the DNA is TGTGCCAGCAGCTTCAGGGTAGTCCATGAGCAGTTCTTC. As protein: CASSFRVVHEQFF. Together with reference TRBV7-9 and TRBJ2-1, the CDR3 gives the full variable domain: DTGVSQNPRHKITKRGQNVTFRCDPISEHNRLYWYRQTLGQGPEFLTYFQNEAQLEKSRLLSDRFSAERPKGSFSTLEIQRTEQGDSAMYLCASSFRVVHEQFFGPGTRLTVL.

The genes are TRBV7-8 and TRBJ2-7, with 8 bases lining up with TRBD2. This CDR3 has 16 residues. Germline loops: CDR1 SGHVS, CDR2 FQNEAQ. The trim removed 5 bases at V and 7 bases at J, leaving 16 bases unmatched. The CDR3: CASSTGTRTRSEEQYF. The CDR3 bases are TGTGCCAGCAGCACCGGGACTAGAACTCGGTCTGAAGAGCAGTACTTC. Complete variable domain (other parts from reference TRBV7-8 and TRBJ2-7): GAGVSQSPRYKVAKRGQDVALRCDPISGHVSLFWYQQALGQGPEFLTYFQNEAQLDKSGLPSDRFFAERPEGSVSTLKIQRTQQEDSAVYLCASSTGTRTRSEEQYFGPGTRLTVT.

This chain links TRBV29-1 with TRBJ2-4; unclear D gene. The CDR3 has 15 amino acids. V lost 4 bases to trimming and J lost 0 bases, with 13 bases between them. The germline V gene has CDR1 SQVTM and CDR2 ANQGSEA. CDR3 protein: CSVATRELAKNIQYF. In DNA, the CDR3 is TGCAGCGTTGCAACCAGAGAACTAGCCAAAAACATTCAGTACTTC.

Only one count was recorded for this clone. Here the CDR3 reads CASSPRLAGTDTQYF. Here the CDR3 DNA reads TGTGCCAGCAGCCCAAGACTAGCGGGAACAGATACGCAGTATTTT. J is TRBJ2-3 and V is TRBV11-2, with TRBD2 matching over 11 bases. The germline V gene has CDR1 SGHAT and CDR2 FQNNGV. CDR3 size: 15 residues. Losses at the gene ends were 5 bases for V and 3 bases for J; bases not matched to a gene: 4. Full variable domain (missing parts from reference TRBV11-2 and TRBJ2-3): EAGVAQSPRYKIIEKRQSVAFWCNPISGHATLYWYQQILGQGPKLLIQFQNNGVVDDSQLPKDRFSAERLKGVDSTLKIQPAKLEDSAVYLCASSPRLAGTDTQYFGPGTRLTVL.

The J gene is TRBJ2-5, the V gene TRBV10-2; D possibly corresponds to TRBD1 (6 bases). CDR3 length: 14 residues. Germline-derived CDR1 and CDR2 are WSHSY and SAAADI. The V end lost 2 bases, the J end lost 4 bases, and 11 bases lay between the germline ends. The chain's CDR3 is CASSEILRGETQYF. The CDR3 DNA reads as TGCGCCAGCAGTGAGATACTCAGGGGAGAGACCCAGTACTTC.

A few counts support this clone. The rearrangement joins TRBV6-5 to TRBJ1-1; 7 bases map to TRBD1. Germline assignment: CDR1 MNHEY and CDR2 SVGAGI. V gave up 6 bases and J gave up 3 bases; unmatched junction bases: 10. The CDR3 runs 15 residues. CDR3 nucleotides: TGTGCCAGCAGATTCGAAAGGGGGCTGGACACTGAAGCTTTCTTT. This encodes CASRFERGLDTEAFF.

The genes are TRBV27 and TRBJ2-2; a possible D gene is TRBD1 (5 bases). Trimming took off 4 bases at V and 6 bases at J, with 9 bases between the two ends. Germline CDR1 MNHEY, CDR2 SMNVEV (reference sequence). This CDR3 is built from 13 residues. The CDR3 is CASSSGMAGELFF. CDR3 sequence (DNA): TGTGCCAGCAGTTCAGGGATGGCCGGGGAGCTGTTTTTT.

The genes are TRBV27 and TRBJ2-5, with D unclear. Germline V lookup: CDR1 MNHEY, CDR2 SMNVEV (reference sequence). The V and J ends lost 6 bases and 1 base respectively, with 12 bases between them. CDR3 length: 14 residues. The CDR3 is CASSPIWAQETQYF. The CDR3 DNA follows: TGTGCCAGCAGCCCCATATGGGCCCAAGAGACCCAGTACTTC.

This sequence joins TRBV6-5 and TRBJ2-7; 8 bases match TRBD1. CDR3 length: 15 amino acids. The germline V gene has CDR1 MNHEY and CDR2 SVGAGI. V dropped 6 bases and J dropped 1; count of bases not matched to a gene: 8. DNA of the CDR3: TGTGCCAGCAGCCTCGGACAGGGTTTTTCCTACGAGCAGTACTTC. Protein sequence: CASSLGQGFSYEQYF.

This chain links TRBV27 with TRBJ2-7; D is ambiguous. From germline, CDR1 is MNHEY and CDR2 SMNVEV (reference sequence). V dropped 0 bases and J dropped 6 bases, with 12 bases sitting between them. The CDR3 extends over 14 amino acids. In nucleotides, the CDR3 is TGTGCCAGCAGTTTATCGATAGCCGTCGGCGAGCAGTACTTC. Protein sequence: CASSLSIAVGEQYF.

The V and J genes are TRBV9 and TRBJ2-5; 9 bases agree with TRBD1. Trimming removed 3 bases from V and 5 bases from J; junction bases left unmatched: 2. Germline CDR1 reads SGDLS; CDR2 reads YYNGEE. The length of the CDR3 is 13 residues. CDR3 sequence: CASSAGTGETQYF. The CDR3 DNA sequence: TGTGCCAGCAGCGCCGGGACAGGGGAGACCCAGTACTTC.

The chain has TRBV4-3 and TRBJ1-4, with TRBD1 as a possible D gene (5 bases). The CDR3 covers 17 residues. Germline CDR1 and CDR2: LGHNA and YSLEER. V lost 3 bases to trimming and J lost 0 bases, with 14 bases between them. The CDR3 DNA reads TGCGCCAGCAGCCATACAGGTCCTAAAACAACTAATGAAAAACTGTTTTTT. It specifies CASSHTGPKTTNEKLFF.